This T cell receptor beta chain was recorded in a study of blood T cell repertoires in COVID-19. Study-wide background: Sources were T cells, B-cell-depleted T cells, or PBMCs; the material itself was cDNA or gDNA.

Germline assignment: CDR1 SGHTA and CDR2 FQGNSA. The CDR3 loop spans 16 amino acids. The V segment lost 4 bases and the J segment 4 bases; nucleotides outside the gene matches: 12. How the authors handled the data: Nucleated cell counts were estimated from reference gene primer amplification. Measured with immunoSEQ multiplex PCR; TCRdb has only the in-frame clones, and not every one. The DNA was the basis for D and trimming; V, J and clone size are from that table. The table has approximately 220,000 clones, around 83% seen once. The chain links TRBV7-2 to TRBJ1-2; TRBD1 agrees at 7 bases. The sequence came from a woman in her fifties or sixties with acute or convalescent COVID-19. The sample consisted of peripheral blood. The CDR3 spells CASSSGTALNTYGYTF. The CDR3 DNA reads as TGTGCCAGCAGCTCAGGGACAGCCTTAAACACCTATGGCTACACCTTC.